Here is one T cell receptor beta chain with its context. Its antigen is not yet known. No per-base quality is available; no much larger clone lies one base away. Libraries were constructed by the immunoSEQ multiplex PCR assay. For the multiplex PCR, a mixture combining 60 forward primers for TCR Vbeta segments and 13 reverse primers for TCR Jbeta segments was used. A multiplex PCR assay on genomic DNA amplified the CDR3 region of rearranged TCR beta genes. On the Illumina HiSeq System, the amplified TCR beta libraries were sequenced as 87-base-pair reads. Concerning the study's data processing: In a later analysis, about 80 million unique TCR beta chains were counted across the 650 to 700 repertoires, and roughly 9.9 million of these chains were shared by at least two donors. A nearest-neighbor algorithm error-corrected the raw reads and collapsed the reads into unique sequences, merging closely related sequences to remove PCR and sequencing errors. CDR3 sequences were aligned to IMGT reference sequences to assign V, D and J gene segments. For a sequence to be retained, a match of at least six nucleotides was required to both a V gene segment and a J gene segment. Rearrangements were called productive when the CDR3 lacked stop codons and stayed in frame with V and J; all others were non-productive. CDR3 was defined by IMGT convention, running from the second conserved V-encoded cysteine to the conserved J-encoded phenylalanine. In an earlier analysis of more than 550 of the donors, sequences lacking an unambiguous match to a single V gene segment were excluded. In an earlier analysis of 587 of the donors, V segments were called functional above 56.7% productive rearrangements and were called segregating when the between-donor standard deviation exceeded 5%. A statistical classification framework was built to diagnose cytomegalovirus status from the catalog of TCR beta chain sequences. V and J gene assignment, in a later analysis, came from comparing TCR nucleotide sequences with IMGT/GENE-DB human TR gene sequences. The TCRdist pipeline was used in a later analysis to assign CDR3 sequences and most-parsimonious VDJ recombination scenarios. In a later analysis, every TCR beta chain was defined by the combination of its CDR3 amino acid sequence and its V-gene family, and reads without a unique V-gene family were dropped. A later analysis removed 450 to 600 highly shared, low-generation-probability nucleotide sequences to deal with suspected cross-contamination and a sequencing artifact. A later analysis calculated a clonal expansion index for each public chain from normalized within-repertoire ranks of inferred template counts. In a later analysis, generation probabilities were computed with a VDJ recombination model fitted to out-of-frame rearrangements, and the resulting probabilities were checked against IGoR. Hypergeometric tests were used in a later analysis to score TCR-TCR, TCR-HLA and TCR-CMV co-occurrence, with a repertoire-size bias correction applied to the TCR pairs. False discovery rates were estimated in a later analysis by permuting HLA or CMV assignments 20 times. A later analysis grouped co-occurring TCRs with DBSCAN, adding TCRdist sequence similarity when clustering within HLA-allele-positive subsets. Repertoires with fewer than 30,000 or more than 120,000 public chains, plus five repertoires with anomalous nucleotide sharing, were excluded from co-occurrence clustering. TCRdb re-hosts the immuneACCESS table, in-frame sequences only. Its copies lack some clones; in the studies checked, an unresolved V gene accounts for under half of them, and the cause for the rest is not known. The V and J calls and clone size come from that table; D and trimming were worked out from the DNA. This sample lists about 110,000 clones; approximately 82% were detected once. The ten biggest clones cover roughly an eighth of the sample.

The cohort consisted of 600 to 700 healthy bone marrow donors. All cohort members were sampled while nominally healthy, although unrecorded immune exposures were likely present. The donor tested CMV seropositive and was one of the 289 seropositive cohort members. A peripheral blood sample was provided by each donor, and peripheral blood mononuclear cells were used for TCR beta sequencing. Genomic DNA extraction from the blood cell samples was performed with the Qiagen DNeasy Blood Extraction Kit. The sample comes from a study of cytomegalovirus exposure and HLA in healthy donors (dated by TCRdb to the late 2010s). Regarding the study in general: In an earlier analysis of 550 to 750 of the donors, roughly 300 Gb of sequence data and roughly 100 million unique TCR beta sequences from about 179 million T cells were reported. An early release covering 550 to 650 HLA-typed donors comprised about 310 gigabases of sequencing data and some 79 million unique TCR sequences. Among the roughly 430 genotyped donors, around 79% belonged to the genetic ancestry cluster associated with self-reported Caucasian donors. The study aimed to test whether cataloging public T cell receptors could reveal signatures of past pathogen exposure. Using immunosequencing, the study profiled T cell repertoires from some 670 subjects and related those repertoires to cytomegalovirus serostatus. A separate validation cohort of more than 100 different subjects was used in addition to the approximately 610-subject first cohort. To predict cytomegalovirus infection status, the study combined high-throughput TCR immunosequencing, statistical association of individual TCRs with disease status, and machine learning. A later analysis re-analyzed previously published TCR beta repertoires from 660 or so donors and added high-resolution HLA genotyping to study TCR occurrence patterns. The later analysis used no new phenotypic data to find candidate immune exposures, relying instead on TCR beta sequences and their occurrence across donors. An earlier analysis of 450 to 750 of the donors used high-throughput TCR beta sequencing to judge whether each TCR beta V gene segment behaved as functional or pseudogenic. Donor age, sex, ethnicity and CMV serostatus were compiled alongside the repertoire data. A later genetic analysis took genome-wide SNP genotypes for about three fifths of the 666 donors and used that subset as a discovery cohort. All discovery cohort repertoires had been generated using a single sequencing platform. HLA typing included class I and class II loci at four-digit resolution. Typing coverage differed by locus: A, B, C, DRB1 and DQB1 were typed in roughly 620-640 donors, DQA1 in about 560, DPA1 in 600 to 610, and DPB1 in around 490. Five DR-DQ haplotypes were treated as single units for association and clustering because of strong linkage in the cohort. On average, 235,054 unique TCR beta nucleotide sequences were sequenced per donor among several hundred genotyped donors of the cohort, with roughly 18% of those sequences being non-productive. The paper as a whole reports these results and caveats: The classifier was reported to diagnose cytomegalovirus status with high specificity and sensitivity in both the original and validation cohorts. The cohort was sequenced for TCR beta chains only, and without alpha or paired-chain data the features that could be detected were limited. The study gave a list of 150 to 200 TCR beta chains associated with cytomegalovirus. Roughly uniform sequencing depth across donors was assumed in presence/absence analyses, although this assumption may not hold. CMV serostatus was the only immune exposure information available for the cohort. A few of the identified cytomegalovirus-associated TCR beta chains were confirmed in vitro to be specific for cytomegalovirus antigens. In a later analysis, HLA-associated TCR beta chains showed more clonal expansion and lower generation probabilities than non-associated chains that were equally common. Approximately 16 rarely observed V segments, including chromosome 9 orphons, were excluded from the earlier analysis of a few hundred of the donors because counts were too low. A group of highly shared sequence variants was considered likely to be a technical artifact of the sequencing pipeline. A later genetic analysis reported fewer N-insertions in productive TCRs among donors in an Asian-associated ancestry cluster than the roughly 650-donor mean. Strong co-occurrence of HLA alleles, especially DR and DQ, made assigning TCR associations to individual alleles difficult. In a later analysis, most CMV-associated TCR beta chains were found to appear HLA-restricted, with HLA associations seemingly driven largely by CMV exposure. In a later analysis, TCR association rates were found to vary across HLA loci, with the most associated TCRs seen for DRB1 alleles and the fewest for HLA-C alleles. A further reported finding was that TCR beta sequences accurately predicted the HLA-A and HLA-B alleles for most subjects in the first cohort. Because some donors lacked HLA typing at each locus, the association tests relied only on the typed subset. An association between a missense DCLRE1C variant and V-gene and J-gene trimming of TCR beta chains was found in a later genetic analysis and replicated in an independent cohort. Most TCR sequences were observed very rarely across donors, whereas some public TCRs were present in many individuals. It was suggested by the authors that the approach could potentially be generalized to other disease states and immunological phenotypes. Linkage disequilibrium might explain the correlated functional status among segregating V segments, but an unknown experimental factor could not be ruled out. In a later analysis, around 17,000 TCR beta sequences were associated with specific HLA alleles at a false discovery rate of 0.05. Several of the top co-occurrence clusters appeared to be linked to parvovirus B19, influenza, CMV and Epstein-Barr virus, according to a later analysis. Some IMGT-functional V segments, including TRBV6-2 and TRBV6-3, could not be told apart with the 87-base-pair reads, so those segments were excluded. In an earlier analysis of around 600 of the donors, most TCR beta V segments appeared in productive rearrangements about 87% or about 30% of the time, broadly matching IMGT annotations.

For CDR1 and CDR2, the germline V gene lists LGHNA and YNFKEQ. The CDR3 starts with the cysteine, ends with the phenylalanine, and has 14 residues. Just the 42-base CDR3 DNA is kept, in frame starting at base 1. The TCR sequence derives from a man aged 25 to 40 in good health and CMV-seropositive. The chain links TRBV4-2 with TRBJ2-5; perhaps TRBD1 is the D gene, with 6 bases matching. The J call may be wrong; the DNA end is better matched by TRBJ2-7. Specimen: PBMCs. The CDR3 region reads CASSQEPGVYEQYF. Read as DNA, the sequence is TGTGCCAGCAGCCAAGAACCAGGGGTTTACGAGCAGTACTTC.